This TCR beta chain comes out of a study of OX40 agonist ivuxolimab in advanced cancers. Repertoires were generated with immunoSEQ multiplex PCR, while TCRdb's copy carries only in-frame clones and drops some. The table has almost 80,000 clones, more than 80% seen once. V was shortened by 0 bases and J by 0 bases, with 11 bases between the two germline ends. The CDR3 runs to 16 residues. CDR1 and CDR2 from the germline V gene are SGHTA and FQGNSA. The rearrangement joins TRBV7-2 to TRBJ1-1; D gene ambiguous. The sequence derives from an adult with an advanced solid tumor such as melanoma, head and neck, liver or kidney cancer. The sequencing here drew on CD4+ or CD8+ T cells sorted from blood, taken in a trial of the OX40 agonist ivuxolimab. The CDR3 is CASSLAFRQLNTEAFF. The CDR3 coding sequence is TGTGCCAGCAGCTTAGCGTTCCGGCAGTTGAACACTGAAGCTTTCTTT.